Sequencing of this T cell receptor beta chain was carried out in a study of cytomegalovirus exposure and HLA in healthy donors. Overall study results and limits: Cytomegalovirus association was listed for roughly 160 TCR beta chains.

PCR was performed using 60 Vbeta and 13 Jbeta primers. As processed by the authors: An analysis performed later counted 81 million or so unique TCR beta chains (roughly 10 million of them shared). Clones were sequenced by immunoSEQ multiplex PCR, and TCRdb holds only the in-frame ones, with some missing. Clone size and the V and J calls come from that table; the DNA yielded D and trimming. The sample has under 150,000 clones, just under 85% seen once. This clone was seen just once. Antigen unknown. The source is a man aged 25 to 45 in good health and CMV-seropositive. Specimen: PBMCs.

As DNA, the CDR3 is TGTGCCAGCAGTTACGGGACTATCACAGATACGCAGTATTTT. It encodes CASSYGTITDTQYF. V and J are TRBV6-5 and TRBJ2-3, with 7 bases lining up with TRBD2. The ends lost 2 bases at V and 2 bases at J; junction bases unmatched: 1. Per the germline V gene, CDR1 is MNHEY and CDR2 is SVGAGI. The CDR3 spans 14 residues.